Listed here is a single T cell receptor (beta chain). This entry is derived from a study of shared clonotypes between healthy human individuals. Germline CDR1 reads ENHRY; CDR2 reads SYGVKD. Trimming took 8 bases from V and 1 from J, leaving 14 bases between them. CDR3 size: 14 residues. Assay: immunoSEQ multiplex PCR; the TCRdb copy retains only in-frame clones and omits some. The data hold roughly 1.4 million clones, with about 98.5% observed a single time. Sequencing input: naive CD4+ T cells sorted from blood. This sample's subset: CD45RA+ positively selected. The TCR was taken from a man aged 30 to 45 in good health. The V call is TRBV10-3, the J call TRBJ1-1; D not resolved. CDR3 nucleotide sequence: TGTGCCATCCTCGGGGAGAGAGGGAACACTGAAGCTTTCTTT. Translated, it gives CAILGERGNTEAFF.